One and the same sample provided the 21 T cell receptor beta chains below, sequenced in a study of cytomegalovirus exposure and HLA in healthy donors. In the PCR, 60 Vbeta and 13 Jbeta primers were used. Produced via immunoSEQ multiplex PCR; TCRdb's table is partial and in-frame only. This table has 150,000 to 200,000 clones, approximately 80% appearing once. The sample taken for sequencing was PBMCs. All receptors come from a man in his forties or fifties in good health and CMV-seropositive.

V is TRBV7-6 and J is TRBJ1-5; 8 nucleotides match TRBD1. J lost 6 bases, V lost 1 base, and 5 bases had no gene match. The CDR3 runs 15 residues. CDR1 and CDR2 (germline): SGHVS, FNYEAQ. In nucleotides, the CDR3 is TGTGCCAGCAGCTTAGGTCCAGGGGGCTCTCAGCCCCAGCATTTT. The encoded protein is CASSLGPGGSQPQHF.

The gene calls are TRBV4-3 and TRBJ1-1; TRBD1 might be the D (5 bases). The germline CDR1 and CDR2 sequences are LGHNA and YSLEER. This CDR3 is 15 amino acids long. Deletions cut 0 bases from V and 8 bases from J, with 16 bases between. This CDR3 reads CASSQDRVKSLEAFF. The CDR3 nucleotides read TGCGCCAGCAGCCAAGACAGGGTAAAGAGCCTAGAAGCTTTCTTT.

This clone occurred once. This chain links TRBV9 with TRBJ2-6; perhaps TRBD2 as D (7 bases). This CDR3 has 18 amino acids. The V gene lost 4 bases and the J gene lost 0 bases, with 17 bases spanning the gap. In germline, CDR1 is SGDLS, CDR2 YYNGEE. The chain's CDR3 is CASSPGARESSGANVLTF. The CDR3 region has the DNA TGTGCCAGCAGCCCAGGGGCGCGGGAGAGCTCTGGGGCCAACGTCCTGACTTTC.

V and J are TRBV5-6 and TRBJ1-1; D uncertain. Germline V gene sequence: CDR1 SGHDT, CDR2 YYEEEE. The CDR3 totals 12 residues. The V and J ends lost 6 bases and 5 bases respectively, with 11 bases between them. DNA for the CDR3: TGTGCCAGCACCTTCGGTGTTACTGAAGCTTTCTTT. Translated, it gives CASTFGVTEAFF.

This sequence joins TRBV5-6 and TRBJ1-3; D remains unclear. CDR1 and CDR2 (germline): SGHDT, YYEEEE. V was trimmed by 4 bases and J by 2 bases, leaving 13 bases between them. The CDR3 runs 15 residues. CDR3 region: CASSAPRGTGNTIYF. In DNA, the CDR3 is TGTGCCAGCAGCGCGCCGCGGGGAACTGGAAACACCATATATTTT.

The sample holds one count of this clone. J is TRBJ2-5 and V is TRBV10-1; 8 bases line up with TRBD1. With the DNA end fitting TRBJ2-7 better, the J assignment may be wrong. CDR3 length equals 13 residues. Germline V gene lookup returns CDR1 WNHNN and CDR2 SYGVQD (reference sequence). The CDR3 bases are TGCGCCAGCAGCCGGGACAGGCACTACGAGCAGTACTTC. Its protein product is CASSRDRHYEQYF.

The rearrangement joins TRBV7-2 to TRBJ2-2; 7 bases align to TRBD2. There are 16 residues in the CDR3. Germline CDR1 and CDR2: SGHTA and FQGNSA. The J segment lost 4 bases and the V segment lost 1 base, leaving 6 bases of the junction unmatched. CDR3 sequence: CASSLEAGRVTGELFF. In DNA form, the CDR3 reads TGTGCCAGCAGCTTAGAGGCGGGGAGGGTCACCGGGGAGCTGTTTTTT.

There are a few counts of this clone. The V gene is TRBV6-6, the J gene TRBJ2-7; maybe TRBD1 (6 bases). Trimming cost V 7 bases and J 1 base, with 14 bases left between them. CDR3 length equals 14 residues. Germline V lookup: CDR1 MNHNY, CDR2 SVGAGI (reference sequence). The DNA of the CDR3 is TGTGCCAGCACCTCACAGGGAAGGTCCTACGAGCAGTACTTC. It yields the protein CASTSQGRSYEQYF.

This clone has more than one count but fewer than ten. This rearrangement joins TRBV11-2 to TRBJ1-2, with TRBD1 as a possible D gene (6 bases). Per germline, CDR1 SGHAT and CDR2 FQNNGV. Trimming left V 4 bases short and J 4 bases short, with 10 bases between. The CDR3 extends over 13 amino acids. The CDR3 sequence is CASSSTGPYGYTF. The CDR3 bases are TGTGCCAGCAGCTCTACAGGGCCCTATGGCTACACCTTC.

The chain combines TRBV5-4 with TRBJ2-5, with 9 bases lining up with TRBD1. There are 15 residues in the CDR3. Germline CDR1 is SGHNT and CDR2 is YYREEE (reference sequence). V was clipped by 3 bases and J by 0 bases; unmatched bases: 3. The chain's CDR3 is CASSSGTGNQETQYF. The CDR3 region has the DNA TGTGCCAGCAGCTCCGGGACAGGGAACCAAGAGACCCAGTACTTC.

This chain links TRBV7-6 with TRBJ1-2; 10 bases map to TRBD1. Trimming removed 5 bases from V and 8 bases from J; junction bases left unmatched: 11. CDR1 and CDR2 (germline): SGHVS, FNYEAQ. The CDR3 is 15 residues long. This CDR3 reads CASSHRDRGWEGYTF. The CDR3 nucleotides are TGTGCCAGCAGCCACCGGGACAGGGGTTGGGAGGGCTACACCTTC.

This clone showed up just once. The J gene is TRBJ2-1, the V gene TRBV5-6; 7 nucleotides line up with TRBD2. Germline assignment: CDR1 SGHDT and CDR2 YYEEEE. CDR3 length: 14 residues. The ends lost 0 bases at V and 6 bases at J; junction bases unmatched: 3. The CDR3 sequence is CASSLGTSSNEQFF. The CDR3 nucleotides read TGTGCCAGCAGCTTGGGGACTAGTTCCAATGAGCAGTTCTTC.

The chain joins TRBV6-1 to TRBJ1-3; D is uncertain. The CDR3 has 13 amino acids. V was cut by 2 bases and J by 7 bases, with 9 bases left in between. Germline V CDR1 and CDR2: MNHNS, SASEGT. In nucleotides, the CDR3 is TGTGCCAGCAGTGAATATGGAGGGAACACCATATATTTT. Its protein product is CASSEYGGNTIYF.

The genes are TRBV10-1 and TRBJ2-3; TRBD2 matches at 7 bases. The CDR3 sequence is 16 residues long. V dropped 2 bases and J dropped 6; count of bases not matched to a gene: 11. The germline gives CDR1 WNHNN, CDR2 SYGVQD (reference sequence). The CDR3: CASSEERGNVRDTQYF. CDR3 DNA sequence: TGCGCCAGCAGTGAGGAGCGGGGAAACGTTCGGGATACGCAGTATTTT.

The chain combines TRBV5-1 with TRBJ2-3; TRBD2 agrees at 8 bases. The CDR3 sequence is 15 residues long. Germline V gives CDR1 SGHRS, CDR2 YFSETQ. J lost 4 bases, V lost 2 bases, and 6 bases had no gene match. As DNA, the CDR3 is TGCGCCAGCAGCTTAAGCGGGGGCCGCGCAGATACGCAGTATTTT. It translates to CASSLSGGRADTQYF.

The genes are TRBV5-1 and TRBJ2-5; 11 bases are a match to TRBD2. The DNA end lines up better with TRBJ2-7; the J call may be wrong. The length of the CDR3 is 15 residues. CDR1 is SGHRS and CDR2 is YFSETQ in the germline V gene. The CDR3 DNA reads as TGCGCCAGCAGCTCTTTAGCGGGGGGGCCAAACGAGCAGTACTTC. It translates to CASSSLAGGPNEQYF.

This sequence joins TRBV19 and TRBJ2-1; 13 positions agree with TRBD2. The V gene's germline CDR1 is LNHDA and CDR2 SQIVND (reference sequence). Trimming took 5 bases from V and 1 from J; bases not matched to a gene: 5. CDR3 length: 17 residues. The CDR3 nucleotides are TGTGCCAGTAGTTTACCGGGACTAGCGGGGTCCTACAATGAGCAGTTCTTC. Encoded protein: CASSLPGLAGSYNEQFF.

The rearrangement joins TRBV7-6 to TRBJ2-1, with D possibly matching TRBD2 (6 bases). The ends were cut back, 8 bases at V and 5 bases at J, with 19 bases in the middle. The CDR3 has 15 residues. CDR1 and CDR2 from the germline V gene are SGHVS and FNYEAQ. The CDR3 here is CASLEEGPLDNEQFF. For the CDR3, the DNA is TGTGCCAGCCTCGAGGAGGGCCCCCTCGACAATGAGCAGTTCTTC.

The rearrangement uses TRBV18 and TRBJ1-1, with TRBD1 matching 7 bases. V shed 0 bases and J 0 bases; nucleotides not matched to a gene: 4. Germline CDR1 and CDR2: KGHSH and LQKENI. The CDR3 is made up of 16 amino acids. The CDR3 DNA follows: TGTGCCAGCTCACCACCGATGGGACAGATGAACACTGAAGCTTTCTTT. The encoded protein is CASSPPMGQMNTEAFF.

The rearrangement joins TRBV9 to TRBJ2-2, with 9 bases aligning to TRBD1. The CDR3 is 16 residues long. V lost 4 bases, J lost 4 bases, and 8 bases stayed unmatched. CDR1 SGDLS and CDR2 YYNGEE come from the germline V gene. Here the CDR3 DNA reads TGTGCCAGCAGCCCACGAACAGGGGGCGGCACCGGGGAGCTGTTTTTT. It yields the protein CASSPRTGGGTGELFF. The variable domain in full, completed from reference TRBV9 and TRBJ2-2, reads DSGVTQTPKHLITATGQRVTLRCSPRSGDLSVYWYQQSLDQGLQFLIQYYNGEERAKGNILERFSAQQFPDLHSELNLSSLELGDSALYFCASSPRTGGGTGELFFGEGSRLTVL.

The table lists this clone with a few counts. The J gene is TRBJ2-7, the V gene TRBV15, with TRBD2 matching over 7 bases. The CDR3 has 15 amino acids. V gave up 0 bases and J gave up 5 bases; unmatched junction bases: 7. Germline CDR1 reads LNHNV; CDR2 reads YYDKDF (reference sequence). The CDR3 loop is CATSRDRGGIHEQYF. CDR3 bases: TGTGCCACCAGCAGAGATCGCGGGGGAATCCACGAGCAGTACTTC.